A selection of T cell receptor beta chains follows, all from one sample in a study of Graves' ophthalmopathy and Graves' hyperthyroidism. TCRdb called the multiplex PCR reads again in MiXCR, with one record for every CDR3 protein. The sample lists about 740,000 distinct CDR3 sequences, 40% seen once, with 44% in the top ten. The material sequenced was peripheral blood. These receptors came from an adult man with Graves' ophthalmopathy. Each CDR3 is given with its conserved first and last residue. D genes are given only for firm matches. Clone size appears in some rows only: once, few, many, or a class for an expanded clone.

CASSQGTGGHQPQHF	NA	TRBD1	TRBV24-1
CASTFGRGSADTQYF	few	TRBD2	TRBV25-1
CASREQGVRGDTQYF	few	NA	TRBV25-1
CASSLQSYGNQPQHF	NA	NA	TRBV24-1
CASSLTVTYSNQPQHF	few	NA	TRBV2
CASSGGQGIRETQYF	NA	TRBD1	TRBV7-9
CASSYPGQADYGYTF	NA	TRBD1	TRBV10-3
CASSLEGEDSPLHF	many	NA	TRBV5-8
CASSYIQGVTYTGELFF	NA	TRBD1	TRBV6-5
CASSGTGSDSPLHF	NA	TRBD1	TRBV9